This T cell receptor beta chain was recovered during a study of CD8+CD57+ T cells in acquired aplastic anemia. About the study: The average for DNA from sorted CD4+ and CD8+ cells was around 3.4 ug.

Genomic DNA, the template, was used for profiling of the TCR beta VDJ and CDR3. One entry per CDR3 protein results from TCRdb running MiXCR on the reads. Among around 180,000 distinct CDR3 sequences listed, around 50% were seen once. The authors sequenced patients whose flow cytometry had shown CD8+CD57+ cell expansion. This clonotype occurred many times. The CDR3 runs 15 residues. V was clipped by 4 bases and J by 7 bases; unmatched bases: 8. The germline V gene encodes CDR1 SGDLS and CDR2 YYNGEE. The chain carries TRBV9 and TRBJ2-1, with 10 positions matching TRBD2. Sample: sorted CD4+, CD8+, or CD8+CD57+ T cells (not recorded which) from PBMCs. The receptor was derived from a human donor with aplastic anemia. The CDR3 bases are TGTGCCAGCAGCCCGGGACTAGCGAAGGGGAATGAGCAGTTCTTC. Translation: CASSPGLAKGNEQFF. Full variable domain (rest looked up from reference TRBV9 and TRBJ2-1): DSGVTQTPKHLITATGQRVTLRCSPRSGDLSVYWYQQSLDQGLQFLIQYYNGEERAKGNILERFSAQQFPDLHSELNLSSLELGDSALYFCASSPGLAKGNEQFFGPGTRLTVL.